The 28 T cell receptor beta chains listed next were all sequenced from one sample in a study of OX40 agonist ivuxolimab in advanced cancers. The protocol was immunoSEQ multiplex PCR, while the TCRdb copy is restricted to in-frame clones and leaves out a portion. The sample includes about 66,000 clones, about nine tenths of them seen just once. Sequenced here: CD4+ or CD8+ T cells sorted from blood, sampled in a trial of the OX40 agonist ivuxolimab. The origin of the receptors is an adult with an advanced solid tumor such as melanoma, head and neck, liver or kidney cancer.

The rearrangement uses TRBV28 and TRBJ1-2; possible D gene TRBD1, 6 bases. CDR3 size: 13 residues. CDR1 MDHEN and CDR2 SYDVKM come from the germline V gene. V was shortened by 3 bases and J by 7 bases, with 12 bases between the two germline ends. CDR3 in amino acids: CASSLGGAVGYTF. The CDR3 DNA is TGTGCCAGCAGTTTGGGGGGGGCTGTTGGCTACACCTTC.

The chain uses TRBV7-9 and TRBJ1-3; D remains ambiguous. Trimming left V 3 bases short and J 2 bases short, with 5 bases between. Per germline, CDR1 SEHNR and CDR2 FQNEAQ (reference sequence). The CDR3 is made up of 13 amino acids. CDR3 DNA: TGTGCCAGCAGCTTTATTACTGGAAACACCATATATTTT. This sequence encodes CASSFITGNTIYF.

This chain uses TRBV28 with TRBJ1-1; unclear D gene. The CDR3 sequence is 15 residues long. The ends were cut back, 1 base at V and 4 bases at J, with 13 bases in the middle. The germline V gene encodes CDR1 MDHEN and CDR2 SYDVKM. The CDR3 DNA reads as TGTGCCAGCAGTTTATCGGGGTCCGGTAGCACTGAAGCTTTCTTT. It specifies CASSLSGSGSTEAFF.

The chain employs TRBV6-1 and TRBJ1-1; maybe TRBD1 (5 bases). The CDR3 is 13 amino acids. The V end lost 3 bases, the J end lost 11 bases, and 16 bases lay between the germline ends. CDR1 MNHNS and CDR2 SASEGT come from the germline V gene. DNA for the CDR3: TGTGCCAGCAGTGATAGGGCTCAGGGATCGGCTTTCTTT. Residues: CASSDRAQGSAFF.

This clone occurred a few times. The V call is TRBV30, the J call TRBJ1-1, with a possible D match to TRBD1 (5 bases). Germline V gives CDR1 GTSNPN, CDR2 SVGIG (reference sequence). The V gene lost 8 bases and the J gene lost 3 bases, with 10 bases spanning the gap. This CDR3 contains 11 residues. The CDR3 region has the DNA TGTGCCCGAGGGACGTACACTGAAGCTTTCTTT. Protein sequence: CARGTYTEAFF.

V and J are TRBV7-9 and TRBJ1-2; TRBD1 aligns across 7 bases. The CDR3 length is 14 residues. The germline V gene encodes CDR1 SEHNR and CDR2 FQNEAQ (reference sequence). V dropped 5 bases and J dropped 4; count of bases not matched to a gene: 7. Here the CDR3 DNA reads TGTGCCAGCAGCCAAACTACAGGGGTCTATGGCTACACCTTC. This encodes CASSQTTGVYGYTF.

The chain employs TRBV27 and TRBJ2-3; 10 bases fit TRBD1. This CDR3 has 17 amino acids. Trimming at V came to 5 bases and at J to 4 bases, leaving 12 bases not matched to a gene. Germline V gives CDR1 MNHEY, CDR2 SMNVEV (reference sequence). This chain's CDR3 is CASSLRPGTGDADTQYF. DNA of the CDR3: TGTGCCAGCAGTCTCCGGCCCGGGACAGGGGACGCAGATACGCAGTATTTT.

This clone has only a few counts. J is TRBJ1-6 and V is TRBV19; no definite D call. In germline, CDR1 is LNHDA, CDR2 SQIVND (reference sequence). Trimming cost V 1 base and J 9 bases, with 4 bases left between them. The CDR3 is 12 amino acids. The CDR3 bases are TGTGCCAGTAGTATAGCCGGTTCACCCCTCCACTTT. This codes for CASSIAGSPLHF.

This sequence joins TRBV7-2 and TRBJ1-5; D unresolved. Germline V gives CDR1 SGHTA, CDR2 FQGNSA. The length of the CDR3 is 12 residues. V shed 5 bases and J shed 3 bases, with 5 bases lying between them. This CDR3 reads CASSPPNQPQHF. The CDR3 nucleotides read TGTGCCAGCAGCCCCCCCAATCAGCCCCAGCATTTT.

The gene calls are TRBV6-5 and TRBJ2-6, with 9 bases matching TRBD1. Germline V lookup: CDR1 MNHEY, CDR2 SVGAGI. The CDR3 sequence is 13 residues long. The junction had 7 bases not matched to a gene; V was cut back by 5 bases and J by 14 bases. Here the CDR3 reads CASSRDRDQLLTF. The CDR3, as DNA: TGTGCCAGCAGTCGGGACAGGGATCAACTCCTGACTTTC.

A note on this clone: One end of the junction fails to match germline, which may point to a read error. The chain has TRBV5-4 and TRBJ2-4; 9 nucleotides agree with TRBD1. Looked up from germline, CDR1 is SGHNT and CDR2 is YYREEE (reference sequence). The CDR3 is 11 amino acids. The CDR3, as DNA: TGTGCCAGCAGTTCGGTAGGACAGGGGTGCTTC. It yields the protein CASSSVGQGCF.

This clone has just one count. CDR3 coding DNA: TGCAGCGTTGCCTTCCGGGAGGGTAAGACCCAGTACTTC. The encoded protein is CSVAFREGKTQYF. V is TRBV29-1 and J is TRBJ2-5; 8 nucleotides match TRBD2. V shed 4 bases and J 6 bases; nucleotides not matched to a gene: 7. Looked up from germline, CDR1 is SQVTM and CDR2 is ANQGSEA. The CDR3 sequence is 13 residues long.

This clone was seen a handful of times. This sequence joins TRBV11-1 and TRBJ2-1; 7 positions agree with TRBD2. Trimming cost V 6 bases and J 10 bases; bases outside gene matches: 3. Per the germline V gene, CDR1 is SGHAT and CDR2 is FQDESV (reference sequence). The CDR3 contains 11 residues. The CDR3 protein is CASRAGGEQFF. DNA of the CDR3: TGTGCCAGCAGGGCCGGGGGGGAGCAGTTCTTC.

V is TRBV5-1 and J is TRBJ2-7, with 9 positions matching TRBD1. Germline values: CDR1 SGHRS, CDR2 YFSETQ. The CDR3 spans 14 residues. With V trimmed by 0 bases and J by 6 bases, 4 bases remained unmatched. Here the CDR3 reads CASSLDRGLAEQYF. The CDR3 DNA sequence: TGCGCCAGCAGCTTGGACAGGGGGCTCGCCGAGCAGTACTTC.

The chain uses TRBV19 and TRBJ1-5; unclear D gene. Trimming cost V 5 bases and J 0 bases, with 14 bases left between them. Per germline, CDR1 LNHDA and CDR2 SQIVND (reference sequence). This CDR3 has 16 residues. The CDR3 is CASSSGRIYSNQPQHF. CDR3 DNA sequence: TGTGCCAGTAGTTCGGGTCGAATCTATAGCAATCAGCCCCAGCATTTT.

J is TRBJ2-7 and V is TRBV5-4; the D is unclear. The CDR3 runs to 12 residues. The germline V gene has CDR1 SGHNT and CDR2 YYREEE (reference sequence). V was pared by 3 bases and J by 6 bases, with 10 bases between. CDR3 nucleotide sequence: TGTGCCAGCAGCTGCCCCGTTTGCGAGCAGTACTTC. Its translation: CASSCPVCEQYF.

The rearrangement uses TRBV2 and TRBJ1-1, with D maybe TRBD1 (5 bases). The CDR3 spans 14 residues. Germline V CDR1 and CDR2: SNHLY, FYNNEI. V was clipped by 3 bases and J by 6 bases, with 14 bases between them. The chain's CDR3 is CASSDQGFGAEAFF. As DNA, the CDR3 is TGTGCCAGCAGTGATCAGGGTTTTGGCGCTGAAGCTTTCTTT.

This clone was counted once. The chain carries TRBV7-9 and TRBJ1-1, with 7 bases that match TRBD1. The V gene end was trimmed by 5 bases and the J gene end by 1 base; junction bases not matched to a gene: 4. CDR1 and CDR2 from the germline V gene are SEHNR and FQNEAQ (reference sequence). The CDR3 sequence is 14 residues long. In DNA, the CDR3 is TGTGCCAGCAGCCCCCGGGACAGGAACACTGAAGCTTTCTTT. Translating gives CASSPRDRNTEAFF.

The V and J genes are TRBV4-3 and TRBJ1-3; D is uncertain. The CDR3 extends over 15 amino acids. The V end was cut by 1 base, the J end by 1 base, with 8 bases between. Germline CDR1 reads LGHNA; CDR2 reads YSLEER. This CDR3 is CASSQGLGSGNTIYF. In nucleotides, the CDR3 is TGCGCCAGCAGCCAAGGCCTGGGGTCTGGAAACACCATATATTTT.

This clone was detected only a few times. This rearrangement joins TRBV2 to TRBJ1-1; a weak D match, TRBD1 (5 bases). The CDR3 length is 12 residues. Germline CDR1 reads SNHLY; CDR2 reads FYNNEI. V was trimmed by 4 bases and J by 7 bases, leaving 10 bases between them. DNA of the CDR3: TGTGCCAGCAGTGGGGTTGGGGGTGAAGCTTTCTTT. Amino acid sequence: CASSGVGGEAFF.

The CDR3 loop is CASRRVGVAYEQYF. In DNA, the CDR3 is TGTGCCAGCAGGCGGGTCGGGGTAGCCTACGAGCAGTACTTC. This rearrangement joins TRBV6-5 to TRBJ2-5; D is perhaps TRBD2 (5 bases). The J call is in doubt because the DNA end fits TRBJ2-7 better. Germline V lookup: CDR1 MNHEY, CDR2 SVGAGI. The CDR3 loop spans 14 amino acids.

The CDR3 sequence is CSVERQGAGEAFF. The CDR3 bases are TGCAGCGTTGAAAGGCAGGGGGCGGGCGAAGCTTTCTTT. This chain uses TRBV29-1 with TRBJ1-1, with TRBD1 matching 8 bases. From germline, CDR1 is SQVTM and CDR2 ANQGSEA. V lost 2 bases and J lost 8; bases outside the gene matches: 7. The CDR3 sequence is 13 residues long.

This chain connects TRBV30 to TRBJ2-3, with 7 nucleotides matching TRBD1. The CDR3 totals 14 residues. After removal of 5 bases from V and 3 bases from J, the junction contained 8 bases not matched to a gene. CDR1 is GTSNPN and CDR2 is SVGIG in the germline V gene (reference sequence). The CDR3 DNA reads TGTGCCTGGGCCCAAGGACAGGTGACAGATACGCAGTATTTT. It yields the protein CAWAQGQVTDTQYF.

The V and J genes are TRBV10-3 and TRBJ1-2; TRBD1 matches 8 bases. CDR3 length: 16 amino acids. Germline CDR1 and CDR2: ENHRY and SYGVKD. Trimming cost V 6 bases and J 3 bases; bases outside gene matches: 12. Here the CDR3 reads CAIRPGLQGGYYGYTF. As DNA, the CDR3 is TGTGCCATCAGACCGGGTCTACAGGGGGGATACTATGGCTACACCTTC.

This sequence joins TRBV18 and TRBJ1-5; 8 bases match TRBD1. The CDR3 is made up of 16 amino acids. The junction had 8 bases not matched to a gene; V was cut back by 3 bases and J by 4 bases. Looked up from germline, CDR1 is KGHSH and CDR2 is LQKENI. The CDR3 DNA reads TGTGCCAGCTCACCTAGTTCAGGGGGCGCGAATCAGCCCCAGCATTTT. It specifies CASSPSSGGANQPQHF.

This rearrangement joins TRBV19 to TRBJ1-5; D is possibly TRBD1 (5 bases). The V and J ends lost 8 bases and 2 bases respectively, with 13 bases between them. This CDR3 has 14 residues. From germline, CDR1 is LNHDA and CDR2 SQIVND (reference sequence). For the CDR3, the DNA is TGTGCCAGTGGGGGGGTGGGAGGCAATCAGCCCCAGCATTTT. This sequence encodes CASGGVGGNQPQHF.

The V and J genes are TRBV19 and TRBJ2-7; 7 positions agree with TRBD1. Trimming at V came to 8 bases and at J to 0 bases, leaving 10 bases not matched to a gene. The CDR3 runs to 15 residues. From germline, CDR1 is LNHDA and CDR2 SQIVND (reference sequence). In DNA, the CDR3 is TGTGCCAGTTCTCGTTCGGGACAGCCCTCCTACGAGCAGTACTTC. It codes for CASSRSGQPSYEQYF.

This chain uses TRBV5-4 with TRBJ2-1, with D perhaps TRBD1 or TRBD2 (5 bases each). V gave up 2 bases and J gave up 3 bases, with 9 bases separating them. The CDR3 runs to 14 residues. Germline V gene sequence: CDR1 SGHNT, CDR2 YYREEE (reference sequence). This CDR3 is CASSLGTDYNEQFF. The CDR3 nucleotides read TGTGCCAGCAGCTTAGGGACCGACTACAATGAGCAGTTCTTC.